The TCR beta chain under discussion was sequenced for a study of siplizumab effects on memory and regulatory T cells (dated by TCRdb to between 2018 and 2020). At the level of the whole study: The effect of the anti-CD2 antibody siplizumab on alloreactive T-cell subsets was examined in allogeneic mixed lymphocyte reactions constructed from human PBMCs.

Receptors were amplified or captured by the immunoSEQ multiplex PCR assay. Some 1.1 x 10^5 TCR templates per sample were assayed on the deep sequencing platform. Genomic DNA extracted from sorted T cells was used for TCRbeta CDR3 sequencing. Under the source paper's analysis protocol: Clonal analysis of TCRbeta CDR3 data was done in the R programming language. Alloreactive CD4+ and CD8+ clones were identified by comparing unstimulated samples to CFSE-low samples taken after the reaction. By matching sequences to the repertoires of sorted unstimulated Treg and non-Treg cells, each alloreactive CD4+ clone was assigned a regulatory or non-regulatory origin. TCRdb took this table from immuneACCESS and kept in-frame rearrangements with V and J called. Such tables lack part of the clones; where checked against another copy, unresolved V genes explain under half of the gap, and the rest is unexplained. The D gene and trimming were derived from the DNA, and the V and J assignments and clone size from that table. The table for this sample lists roughly 100,000 clones; about 93% of them were counted only once. Roughly 1% of the sample is held by the ten biggest clonotypes.

Overall results and qualifications from the work: Unstimulated naive T cells appeared to be more diverse than memory T cells, and naive cells seemed to make a substantial contribution to the alloresponse. The cumulative frequency of alloreactive sequences that could be traced back to unstimulated CD4+ memory T cells was significantly reduced by siplizumab. The suppressive function of proliferating Tregs from siplizumab cultures was not functionally confirmed. Sequences below about 10^-5 frequency were poorly captured, so only a minor fraction of alloreactive clones could be mapped to unstimulated subsets. Among mappable alloreactive CD4+ clones, an average Treg-derived fraction of about 70% was observed with siplizumab, compared with about 25% in control reactions. For roughly 75-97% of proliferating CD4+ or CD8+ clones, no naive or memory phenotype could be assigned.

Remarks on this clone: This clone's antigen is unknown. The input lacks base qualities; no much larger clone sits a single base away.

Sorted unstimulated T cells and proliferating T cells recovered from mixed lymphocyte reactions were subjected to TCRbeta CDR3 sequencing. Fresh whole blood from about ten HLA-typed healthy donors served as the source for isolating PBMCs. Sequences SGHRS (CDR1) and YFSETQ (CDR2) are obtained from the germline V gene. V is pruned by 4 bases and J by 5 bases, leaving 9 bases of the junction without a gene match. The cysteine opens and the phenylalanine closes a CDR3 of 14 amino acids. Only CDR3 DNA is held: 42 bases, read in frame from base 1. The clonotype originates from a human donor in good health. Recombination linked TRBV5-1 to TRBJ2-7, with 7 middle bases fitting TRBD1. The specimen was CD4+ T cells sorted from blood. The CDR3 amino acid sequence is: CASSPPTGHHEQYF. At the DNA level, the sequence is TGCGCCAGCAGCCCACCGACAGGGCACCACGAGCAGTACTTC.